These 24 T cell receptor beta chains originate from one sample sequenced in a study of blood T cell repertoires in COVID-19. Sequencing was performed with immunoSEQ multiplex PCR; in TCRdb, only in-frame clones are kept and a portion is missing. The data show nearly 350,000 clones, about 86% seen once. What was sequenced was peripheral blood. The source of these receptors is a man aged 25 to 45 with active or convalescent COVID-19.

The V call is TRBV3-1 (or the pseudogene TRBV3-2), the J call TRBJ2-7; 8 positions agree with TRBD1. This CDR3 has 15 amino acids. Unmatched junction bases numbered 8, after V lost 3 bases and J lost 4 bases. Germline V gene lookup returns CDR1 LGHDT and CDR2 YNNKEL (reference sequence). This CDR3 reads CASSHRGLEVYEQYF. In DNA, the CDR3 is TGTGCCAGCAGCCACAGGGGGCTGGAGGTGTACGAGCAGTACTTC.

V usage is TRBV19 and J usage is TRBJ1-1; a weak D match, TRBD1 (6 bases). Trimming took 3 bases from V and 0 from J, leaving 14 bases between them. Germline V gene lookup returns CDR1 LNHDA and CDR2 SQIVND (reference sequence). The CDR3 totals 16 residues. The CDR3 sequence: CASSMEGGGMNTEAFF. In nucleotides, the CDR3 is TGTGCCAGTAGTATGGAGGGGGGAGGGATGAACACTGAAGCTTTCTTT.

The chain joins TRBV28 to TRBJ1-2; the match to TRBD1 covers 8 bases. The CDR3 spans 15 residues. V shed 4 bases and J 7 bases; nucleotides not matched to a gene: 11. Per germline, CDR1 MDHEN and CDR2 SYDVKM. The CDR3 is CASSSGQGLVGGYTF. CDR3 coding DNA: TGTGCCAGCAGTTCCGGACAGGGACTGGTAGGTGGCTACACCTTC.

V and J are TRBV19 and TRBJ2-5; possible D gene TRBD1, 7 bases. The CDR3 totals 16 residues. The germline V gene has CDR1 LNHDA and CDR2 SQIVND (reference sequence). Trimming pared 9 bases from V and 4 bases from J, leaving 24 bases between. Written as DNA, the CDR3 is TGTGCCAGCCTCACCAGGGGGGACCTATGGGGAGAGACCCAGTACTTC. This sequence encodes CASLTRGDLWGETQYF. Full variable domain (rest looked up from reference TRBV19 and TRBJ2-5): DGGITQSPKYLFRKEGQNVTLSCEQNLNHDAMYWYRQDPGQGLRLIYYSQIVNDFQKGDIAEGYSVSREKKESFPLTVTSAQKNPTAFYLCASLTRGDLWGETQYFGPGTRLLVL.

This rearrangement joins TRBV5-1 to TRBJ2-2; 9 positions match TRBD2. Trimming removed 2 bases from V and 5 bases from J; junction bases left unmatched: 4. Germline assignment: CDR1 SGHRS and CDR2 YFSETQ. This CDR3 is built from 15 residues. CDR3 nucleotide sequence: TGCGCCAGCAGCTTAGGAAGCGGGGGGACCGGGGAGCTGTTTTTT. Protein sequence: CASSLGSGGTGELFF.

V and J are TRBV7-2 and TRBJ2-3; D is perhaps TRBD2 (5 bases). The CDR3 totals 13 residues. The germline gives CDR1 SGHTA, CDR2 FQGNSA. Trimming removed 3 bases from V and 4 bases from J, with 8 bases in between. CDR3 in amino acids: CASSFKAADTQYF. CDR3 nucleotides: TGTGCCAGCAGCTTCAAAGCGGCAGATACGCAGTATTTT.

V gene TRBV7-2 combines with J gene TRBJ2-3; 12 bases map to TRBD2. Germline loops: CDR1 SGHTA, CDR2 FQGNSA. The CDR3 runs 17 residues. V lost 4 bases and J lost 2; bases outside the gene matches: 7. CDR3 nucleotides: TGTGCCAGCAGCTCAGATCTAGCGGGGGGGTTCACAGATACGCAGTATTTT. This codes for CASSSDLAGGFTDTQYF. Based on the CDR3 plus reference TRBV7-2 and TRBJ2-3, the full variable domain is GAGVSQSPSNKVTEKGKDVELRCDPISGHTALYWYRQSLGQGLEFLIYFQGNSAPDKSGLPSDRFSAERTGGSVSTLTIQRTQQEDSAVYLCASSSDLAGGFTDTQYFGPGTRLTVL.

The V call is TRBV21-1, the J call TRBJ2-1; the tabulated D call, TRBD2, remains unverified against the DNA. TRBV21-1 is a listed pseudogene. This CDR3 is 17 amino acids long. The CDR3 DNA follows: TGTGCCAGCAGCAATCCTCCCGGGAGGGCCGTATACAATGAGCAGTTCTTC. This sequence encodes CASSNPPGRAVYNEQFF.

The chain combines TRBV9 with TRBJ2-2, with D unclear. With 0 bases removed from V and 3 bases from J, the gap between germline ends came to 12 bases. The germline gives CDR1 SGDLS, CDR2 YYNGEE. The CDR3 has 16 residues. DNA of the CDR3: TGTGCCAGCAGCGTAGATCGAGCCTTGGACACCGGGGAGCTGTTTTTT. This translates into CASSVDRALDTGELFF.

This chain links TRBV5-6 with TRBJ1-5; the D gene is possibly TRBD1 (5 bases). Trimming took 5 bases from V and 2 from J, leaving 14 bases between them. The CDR3 contains 15 residues. Germline V gene sequence: CDR1 SGHDT, CDR2 YYEEEE. CDR3 DNA sequence: TGTGCCAGCAGAAAGGGGTCGCAAGGCAATCAGCCCCAGCATTTT. Its protein is CASRKGSQGNQPQHF.

The rearrangement joins TRBV6-5 to TRBJ1-1, with unresolved D. The ends were cut back, 5 bases at V and 3 bases at J, with 16 bases in the middle. There are 15 residues in the CDR3. Germline values: CDR1 MNHEY, CDR2 SVGAGI. The CDR3 DNA reads TGTGCCAGCAGTAAAAACTTATATCGGGACACTGAAGCTTTCTTT. Its protein is CASSKNLYRDTEAFF.

The chain has TRBV30 and TRBJ2-7; D may match TRBD1 or TRBD2 (6 bases each). The CDR3 is 12 amino acids. V dropped 8 bases and J dropped 0 bases, with 11 bases sitting between them. Germline CDR1 GTSNPN, CDR2 SVGIG (reference sequence). CDR3 DNA sequence: TGTGCCGGGGGGCAGGACTCCTACGAGCAGTACTTC. Translated: CAGGQDSYEQYF.

This chain connects TRBV27 to TRBJ1-1; perhaps TRBD1 as D (5 bases). Trimming stripped 7 bases from V and 3 bases from J, with 15 bases between. The germline CDR1 and CDR2 sequences are MNHEY and SMNVEV (reference sequence). The CDR3 length is 14 residues. The CDR3 reads CASKEWGGDTEAFF. The CDR3, as DNA: TGTGCCAGCAAGGAATGGGGGGGGGACACTGAAGCTTTCTTT.

The genes are TRBV7-2 and TRBJ2-7; maybe TRBD2 (5 bases). V was clipped by 5 bases and J by 4 bases, with 18 bases between them. The CDR3 has 15 residues. Germline CDR1 reads SGHTA; CDR2 reads FQGNSA. CDR3 coding DNA: TGTGCCAGCAGCAAGGAGTTACCCCCGGGGTACGAGCAGTACTTC. Protein sequence: CASSKELPPGYEQYF.

The gene calls are TRBV24-1 and TRBJ2-7; TRBD1 agrees at 7 bases. Trimming removed 4 bases from V and 3 bases from J; junction bases left unmatched: 8. The CDR3 extends over 15 amino acids. CDR1 is KGHDR, CDR2 SFDVKD, per germline. The CDR3 region is CATSDWTGSFYEQYF. CDR3 DNA sequence: TGTGCCACCAGTGACTGGACAGGCAGTTTCTACGAGCAGTACTTC.

The chain combines TRBV6-2 or TRBV6-3 with TRBJ2-2, with a tentative D call TRBD2 (5 bases). V gave up 2 bases and J gave up 5 bases, with 24 bases separating them. The length of the CDR3 is 19 residues. The germline gives CDR1 MNHEY, CDR2 SVGEGT. The CDR3 loop reads CASSYAGPGRSGRTGELFF. CDR3 sequence (DNA): TGTGCCAGCAGTTACGCAGGACCCGGCAGGTCGGGAAGGACCGGGGAGCTGTTTTTT.

The rearrangement links TRBV29-1 to TRBJ1-3; a weak D match, TRBD1 (6 bases). Germline V lookup: CDR1 SQVTM, CDR2 ANQGSEA. Trimming cost V 6 bases and J 0 bases, with 9 bases left between them. The CDR3 totals 13 residues. The CDR3 here is CSVRQVSGNTIYF. CDR3 nucleotides: TGCAGCGTACGACAGGTCTCTGGAAACACCATATATTTT.

Only a few counts were recorded for this clone. The same CDR3 can be traced to other DNA sequences in this sample. This chain joins TRBV28 and TRBJ1-2, with 8 bases identical to TRBD1. Germline V CDR1 and CDR2: MDHEN, SYDVKM. This CDR3 contains 14 residues. V gave up 3 bases and J gave up 7 bases; unmatched junction bases: 7. The CDR3 reads CASSFPDRGGGYTF. The DNA of the CDR3 is TGTGCCAGCAGTTTTCCCGACAGGGGAGGTGGCTACACCTTC.

The chain is built from TRBV6-2 or TRBV6-3 and TRBJ2-5; D might be TRBD2 (6 bases). Germline V CDR1 and CDR2: MNHEY, SVGEGT. V lost 1 base and J lost 5, with 17 bases in between. The CDR3 contains 16 residues. The CDR3 DNA sequence: TGTGCCAGCAGTTACTTCCAGCGGAGGGGTCGGGAGACCCAGTACTTC. Protein sequence: CASSYFQRRGRETQYF.

The chain carries TRBV19 and TRBJ1-1, with 10 nucleotides matching TRBD1. This CDR3 comprises 14 residues. V gave up 6 bases and J gave up 5 bases; unmatched junction bases: 6. Germline lookup yields CDR1 LNHDA and CDR2 SQIVND (reference sequence). The CDR3 nucleotides are TGTGCCAGTAGGCCCCGGGACAGGGGTACTGAAGCTTTCTTT. It is translated as CASRPRDRGTEAFF.

In nucleotides, the CDR3 is TGCGCCAGCAGCCAAGGGGCTGGACAGAGAGGAGGTAACTATGGCTACACCTTC. Translated: CASSQGAGQRGGNYGYTF. The rearrangement links TRBV4-1 to TRBJ1-2; possibly TRBD1 for D (6 bases). This CDR3 spans 18 amino acids. Deletions cut 1 base from V and 1 base from J, with 19 bases between. Germline CDR1 is MGHRA and CDR2 is YSYEKL.

In this sample, this clone turned up a few times. The gene calls are TRBV3-1 (or the pseudogene TRBV3-2) and TRBJ2-3; 8 bases are shared with TRBD2. This CDR3 region has 16 residues. The V and J ends lost 0 bases and 2 bases, in that order; junction bases with no gene match: 4. CDR1 is LGHDT and CDR2 is YNNKEL in the germline V gene (reference sequence). CDR3 region: CASSQDVAGPTDTQYF. The DNA of the CDR3 is TGTGCCAGCAGCCAAGATGTAGCGGGGCCCACAGATACGCAGTATTTT.

This clone showed up just a few times. V and J are TRBV5-6 and TRBJ2-6, with D possibly TRBD2 on 6 matching bases. Germline loops: CDR1 SGHDT, CDR2 YYEEEE. The CDR3 spans 15 residues. V was trimmed by 9 bases and J by 0 bases, leaving 13 bases between them. The CDR3, as DNA: TGTGCCACTGGACTACAACTCTCTGGGGCCAACGTCCTGACTTTC. Protein sequence: CATGLQLSGANVLTF.

The CDR3 is CATSADSLDQPQHF. The CDR3 bases are TGTGCCACCAGTGCCGACAGTCTCGATCAGCCCCAGCATTTT. The chain recombines TRBV24-1 with TRBJ1-5, with a possible D match to TRBD1 (5 bases). Trimming stripped 5 bases from V and 5 bases from J, with 12 bases between. Germline lookup yields CDR1 KGHDR and CDR2 SFDVKD. CDR3 length equals 14 residues.